This entry lists 18 T cell receptor beta chains sequenced from one sample in a study of blood T cells in healthy people across ages. The second PCR ran about 6 to 12 cycles with a sample-barcoded 5' primer and J-beta primers. TCRdb fed the 5' RACE reads into MiXCR, producing one record per CDR3 protein. The data contain over a million distinct CDR3 sequences, under 30% of them singletons. These data were also reused for a study on T cells of mothers and their children.

Specimen: blood. The receptor source for this set is a girl aged 2-10 years in good health.

The genes are TRBV6-1 and TRBJ1-4; 8 positions match TRBD1. The J segment lost 3 bases and the V segment lost 1 base, leaving 4 bases of the junction unmatched. Germline V gives CDR1 MNHNS, CDR2 SASEGT. CDR3 length: 16 residues. CDR3 bases: TGTGCCAGCAGTGAAGACCCGGGACAGGCTAATGAAAAACTGTTTTTT. This sequence encodes CASSEDPGQANEKLFF.

The chain employs TRBV6-2 or TRBV6-3 and TRBJ2-7; 7 nucleotides line up with TRBD1. The CDR3 is made up of 15 amino acids. Trimming removed 6 bases from V and 2 bases from J; junction bases left unmatched: 10. Per germline, CDR1 MNHEY and CDR2 SVGEGT. CDR3 in DNA: TGTGCCAGCAGCCCACTGGACAGGTGGACCTACGAGCAGTACTTC. It encodes CASSPLDRWTYEQYF.

This chain links TRBV19 with TRBJ1-1; no firm D call. This CDR3 has 14 residues. V was trimmed by 7 bases and J by 2 bases, leaving 14 bases between them. Germline CDR1 and CDR2: LNHDA and SQIVND (reference sequence). CDR3 sequence: CASTPQSINTEAFF. As DNA, the CDR3 is TGTGCCAGTACCCCACAGAGTATTAACACTGAAGCTTTCTTT.

A few counts support this clonotype. The chain couples TRBV27 to TRBJ2-7; no clear D gene. Trimming pared 2 bases from V and 0 bases from J, leaving 11 bases between. The germline V gene has CDR1 MNHEY and CDR2 SMNVEV (reference sequence). The CDR3 length is 15 residues. The CDR3 DNA reads TGTGCCAGCAGTTTAATCACCGCGAGCTCCTACGAGCAGTACTTC. This gives the protein CASSLITASSYEQYF.

This clonotype was detected ten times or more. One end of the junction does not line up with germline, which may come from a read error. This rearrangement joins TRBV4-3 to TRBJ2-5; D unresolved. The CDR3 spans 13 residues. Germline values: CDR1 LGHNA, CDR2 YSLEER. CDR3 bases: TGTGCCAGCAGCCAAGATAGAGAAGAGACCCAGTACTTC. Amino acids: CASSQDREETQYF.

Turning to this clonotype: One junction end does not reproduce the germline sequence, and a read error may be involved. This chain links TRBV7-2 with TRBJ1-4; 7 bases agree with TRBD1. Germline CDR1 SGHTA, CDR2 FQGNSA. The CDR3 is 15 residues long. Written as DNA, the CDR3 is TGTGCCTGCAGCTTTGGACAGGCAACTAATGAAAAACTGTTTTTT. Translating it yields CACSFGQATNEKLFF.

This sequence joins TRBV14 and TRBJ2-7; the D call may be TRBD1 or TRBD2 (5 bases each). V was shortened by 2 bases and J by 6 bases, with 8 bases between the two germline ends. From germline, CDR1 is SGHDN and CDR2 FVKESK. This CDR3 comprises 12 residues. CDR3 protein: CASSQFGGEQYF. The DNA for the CDR3 is TGTGCCAGCAGCCAATTTGGGGGCGAGCAGTACTTC.

This clonotype was detected a few times. CDR3 nucleotides: TGCAGCTACTTGACAGGGAACTATGGCTACACCTTC. Its translation is CSYLTGNYGYTF. This sequence joins TRBV29-1 and TRBJ1-2, with TRBD1 matching 7 bases. This CDR3 contains 12 residues. With V trimmed by 8 bases and J by 2 bases, 5 bases remained unmatched. The germline V gene encodes CDR1 SQVTM and CDR2 ANQGSEA.

The CDR3 region has the DNA TGTGCCAGCAGCTTTATCGGCGGGGGACAGAGAAATGAGCAGTTCTTC. It yields the protein CASSFIGGGQRNEQFF. The V call is TRBV7-3, the J call TRBJ2-1; either TRBD1 or TRBD2 may fit D (7 bases each). The germline V and J ends were trimmed by 3 bases and 7 bases, with 19 bases remaining between them. Germline V gives CDR1 SGHTA, CDR2 FQGTGA. This CDR3 comprises 16 residues.

This clonotype was picked up a small number of times. The genes are TRBV20-1 and TRBJ2-5; D perhaps matches TRBD2 (5 bases). The germline gives CDR1 DFQATT, CDR2 SNEGSKA (reference sequence). The CDR3 length is 13 residues. Trimming pared 6 bases from V and 5 bases from J, leaving 16 bases between. For the CDR3, the DNA is TGCAGTGCACAAGGACTGCCCTCGGAGACCCAGTACTTC. It is translated as CSAQGLPSETQYF.

This clonotype appeared a few times. The chain joins TRBV6-7 to TRBJ2-7, with TRBD1 identical over 7 bases. TRBV6-7 is annotated as an ORF whose role is uncertain. This CDR3 contains 13 residues. Trimming at V came to 9 bases and at J to 0 bases, leaving 5 bases not matched to a gene. Written as DNA, the CDR3 is TGTGCCAGGAGGGGGCTGAGCTCCTACGAGCAGTACTTC. Translation gives CARRGLSSYEQYF.

This clonotype was seen more than once but under ten times. The J gene is TRBJ2-3, the V gene TRBV5-1, with TRBD1 identical over 7 bases. The CDR3 runs to 17 residues. Germline V gene sequence: CDR1 SGHRS, CDR2 YFSETQ. V shed 3 bases and J 6 bases; nucleotides not matched to a gene: 16. In nucleotides, the CDR3 is TGCGCCAGCAGCTGGGGACCGGACAGGCAAGCATTCGATACGCAGTATTTT. Translation: CASSWGPDRQAFDTQYF.

This clonotype was counted between two and nine times. The rearrangement uses TRBV12-3 or TRBV12-4 and TRBJ1-2, with TRBD1 matching 11 bases. Unmatched junction bases numbered 6, after V lost 5 bases and J lost 7 bases. This CDR3 has 14 residues. CDR3 in amino acids: CASSRDRGLGGYTF. CDR3 nucleotide sequence: TGTGCCAGCAGTCGGGACAGGGGGTTAGGTGGCTACACCTTC.

This clonotype has only a few counts. CDR3 DNA sequence: TGCGCCAGCCAGGAAGACAGGACTTTCGAACACGAGCAGTACTTC. It is translated as CASQEDRTFEHEQYF. V is TRBV4-3 and J is TRBJ2-5; possible D gene TRBD1, 6 bases. The end of the DNA is better explained by TRBJ2-7, so the J call may be wrong. This CDR3 region has 15 residues. Per the germline V gene, CDR1 is LGHNA and CDR2 is YSLEER.

Concerning this clonotype itself: A much bigger clone sits one base away, suggesting this may be a read error. The chain has TRBV12-3 or TRBV12-4 and TRBJ1-2; 11 bases line up with TRBD1. The V and J ends lost 8 bases and 4 bases, in that order; junction bases with no gene match: 0. The CDR3 spans 12 residues. The CDR3 region is CASGTGGYGYTF. DNA of the CDR3: TGTGCCAGCGGGACAGGGGGCTATGGCTACACCTTC.

The chain has TRBV29-1 and TRBJ2-2, with unresolved D. The germline V gene encodes CDR1 SQVTM and CDR2 ANQGSEA. Trimming took 5 bases from V and 4 from J, leaving 14 bases between them. This CDR3 region has 14 residues. The chain's CDR3 is CSVILKFSTGELFF. DNA of the CDR3: TGCAGCGTTATTTTGAAGTTTAGCACCGGGGAGCTGTTTTTT.

This chain connects TRBV7-2 to TRBJ2-5, with D maybe TRBD2 (5 bases). The germline V and J ends were trimmed by 5 bases and 1 base, with 11 bases remaining between them. The CDR3 runs to 14 residues. Germline V gene sequence: CDR1 SGHTA, CDR2 FQGNSA. The CDR3 spells CASSRVGGQETQYF. Written as DNA, the CDR3 is TGTGCCAGCAGCCGGGTCGGAGGCCAAGAGACCCAGTACTTC.

This chain uses TRBV12-3 or TRBV12-4 with TRBJ2-5, with D tentatively TRBD2 (6 bases). This CDR3 has 18 residues. Between the trimmed V and J ends, which lost 4 bases and 4 bases, there was a span of 25 bases. The CDR3 reads CASSSPWLPDGGRETQYF. In DNA form, the CDR3 reads TGTGCCAGCAGTTCCCCTTGGCTACCTGATGGGGGGAGAGAGACCCAGTACTTC.